This T cell receptor beta chain was captured by sequencing in a study of chemoradiotherapy in HPV16-positive cancers. Study-level points and caveats: For HPV16-positive patients, expanding HPV-responsive T cells associated with longer recurrence-free survival. Candidate HPV-specific clones and E7-related TCR motifs grew in tumor during treatment.

Germline V CDR1 and CDR2: WNHNN, SYGVQD (reference sequence). This CDR3 spans 17 amino acids. The V and J ends lost 4 bases and 5 bases respectively, with 20 bases between them. This clone was counted between two and nine times. As yet, its antigen is unknown. Produced via immunoSEQ multiplex PCR; TCRdb's table is partial and in-frame only. The table lists a few thousand clones, 75% to 85% of them singletons. Over chemoradiotherapy, repertoires were sampled more than once. This clonotype was obtained from a human donor with HPV-associated anogenital cancer. The chain uses TRBV10-1 and TRBJ1-4, with D possibly TRBD1 on 5 matching bases. The sample was gathered from a patient who underwent chemoradiotherapy. CDR3 coding DNA: TGCGCCAGCAGTGCCCTAAGTCACGAGGGGCCCAATGAAAAACTGTTTTTT. Amino acid sequence: CASSALSHEGPNEKLFF.